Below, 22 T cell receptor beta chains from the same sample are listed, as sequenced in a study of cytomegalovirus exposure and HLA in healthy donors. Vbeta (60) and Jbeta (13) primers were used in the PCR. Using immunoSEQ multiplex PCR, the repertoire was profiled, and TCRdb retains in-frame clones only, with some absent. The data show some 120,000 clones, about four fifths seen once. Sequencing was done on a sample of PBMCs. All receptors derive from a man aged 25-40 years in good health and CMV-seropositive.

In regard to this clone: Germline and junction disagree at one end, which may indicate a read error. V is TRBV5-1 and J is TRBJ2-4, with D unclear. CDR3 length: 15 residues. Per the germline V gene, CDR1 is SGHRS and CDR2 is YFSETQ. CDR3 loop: CASSLDWASKNSQYF. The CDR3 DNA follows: TGCGCCAGCAGCTTGGACTGGGCGAGCAAAAACAGTCAGTACTTC.

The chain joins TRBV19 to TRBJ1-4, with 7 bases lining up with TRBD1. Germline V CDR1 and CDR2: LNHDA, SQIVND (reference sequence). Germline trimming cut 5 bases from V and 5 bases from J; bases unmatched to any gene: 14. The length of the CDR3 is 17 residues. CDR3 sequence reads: CASSDRVGLSVNEKLFF. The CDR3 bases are TGTGCCAGTAGTGACAGGGTGGGTCTTTCGGTAAATGAAAAACTGTTTTTT.

CDR3 DNA: TGTGCCAGCAGCCCGGGGTATACGCAGTATTTT. Encoded protein: CASSPGYTQYF. The chain carries TRBV11-2 and TRBJ2-3; D possibly corresponds to TRBD2 (5 bases). Germline lookup yields CDR1 SGHAT and CDR2 FQNNGV. The CDR3 consists of 11 residues. V was trimmed by 5 bases and J by 7 bases, leaving 7 bases between them.

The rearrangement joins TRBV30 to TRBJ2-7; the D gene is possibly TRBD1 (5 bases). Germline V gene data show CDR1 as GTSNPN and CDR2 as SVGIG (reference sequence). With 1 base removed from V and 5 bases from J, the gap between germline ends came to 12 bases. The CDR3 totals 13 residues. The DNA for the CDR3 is TGTGCCTGGAGTGGGTTGGGGCCCGACGAGCAGTACTTC. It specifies CAWSGLGPDEQYF.

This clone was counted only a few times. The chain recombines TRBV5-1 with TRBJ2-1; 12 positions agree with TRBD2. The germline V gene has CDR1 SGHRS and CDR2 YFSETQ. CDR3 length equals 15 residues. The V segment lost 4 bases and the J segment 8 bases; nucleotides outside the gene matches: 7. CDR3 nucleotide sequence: TGCGCCAGCAGCGTGACTAGCGGGAGTATCTATGAGCAGTTCTTC. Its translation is CASSVTSGSIYEQFF.

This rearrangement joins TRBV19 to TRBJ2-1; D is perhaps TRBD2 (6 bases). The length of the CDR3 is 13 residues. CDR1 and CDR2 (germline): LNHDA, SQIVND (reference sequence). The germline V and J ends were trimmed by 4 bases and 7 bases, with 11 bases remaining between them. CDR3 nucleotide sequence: TGTGCCAGTAGTACCGCCGGGGGAAATGAGCAGTTCTTC. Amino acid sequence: CASSTAGGNEQFF.

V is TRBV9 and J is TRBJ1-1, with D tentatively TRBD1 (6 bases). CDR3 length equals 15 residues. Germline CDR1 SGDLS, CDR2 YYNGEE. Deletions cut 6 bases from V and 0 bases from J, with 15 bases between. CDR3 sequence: CASTLTGTLNTEAFF. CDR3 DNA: TGTGCCAGCACCCTCACCGGGACACTGAACACTGAAGCTTTCTTT.

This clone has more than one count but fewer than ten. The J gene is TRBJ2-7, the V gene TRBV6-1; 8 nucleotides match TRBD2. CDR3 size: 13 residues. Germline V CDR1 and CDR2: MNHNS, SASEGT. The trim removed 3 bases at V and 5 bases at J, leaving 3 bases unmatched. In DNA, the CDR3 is TGTGCCAGCAGTGACGGGAGGGCCCACGAGCAGTACTTC. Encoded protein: CASSDGRAHEQYF.

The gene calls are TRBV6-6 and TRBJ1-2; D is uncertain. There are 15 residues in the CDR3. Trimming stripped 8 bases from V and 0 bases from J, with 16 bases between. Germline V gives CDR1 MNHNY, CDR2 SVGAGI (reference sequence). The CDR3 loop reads CASDVGRTTNYGYTF. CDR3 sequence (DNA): TGTGCCAGCGATGTAGGCAGGACTACTAACTATGGCTACACCTTC.

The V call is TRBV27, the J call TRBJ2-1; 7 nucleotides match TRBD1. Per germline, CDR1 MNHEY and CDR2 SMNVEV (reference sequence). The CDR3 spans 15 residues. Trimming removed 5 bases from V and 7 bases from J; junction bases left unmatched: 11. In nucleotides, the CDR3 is TGTGCCAGCAGTCCCACCCCAGGGGGAACGAATGAGCAGTTCTTC. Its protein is CASSPTPGGTNEQFF.

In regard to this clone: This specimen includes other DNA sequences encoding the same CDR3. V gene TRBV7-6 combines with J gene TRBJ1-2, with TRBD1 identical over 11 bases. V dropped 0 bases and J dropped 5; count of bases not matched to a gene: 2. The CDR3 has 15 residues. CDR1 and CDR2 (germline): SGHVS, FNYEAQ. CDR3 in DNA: TGTGCCAGCAGCTTAGCTGGACAGGGGGCATATGGCTACACCTTC. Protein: CASSLAGQGAYGYTF.

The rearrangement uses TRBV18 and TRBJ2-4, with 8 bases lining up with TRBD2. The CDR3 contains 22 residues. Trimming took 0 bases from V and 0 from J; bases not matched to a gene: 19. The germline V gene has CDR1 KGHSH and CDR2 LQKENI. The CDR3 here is CASSPPASGRSDYGLAKNIQYF. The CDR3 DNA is TGTGCCAGCTCACCACCCGCGAGCGGGAGATCAGATTATGGCCTAGCCAAAAACATTCAGTACTTC.

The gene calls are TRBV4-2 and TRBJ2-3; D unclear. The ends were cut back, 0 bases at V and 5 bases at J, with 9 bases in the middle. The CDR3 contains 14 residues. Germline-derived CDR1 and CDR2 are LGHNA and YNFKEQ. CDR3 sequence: CASSQDSVRDTQYF. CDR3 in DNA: TGTGCCAGCAGCCAAGACAGCGTAAGAGATACGCAGTATTTT.

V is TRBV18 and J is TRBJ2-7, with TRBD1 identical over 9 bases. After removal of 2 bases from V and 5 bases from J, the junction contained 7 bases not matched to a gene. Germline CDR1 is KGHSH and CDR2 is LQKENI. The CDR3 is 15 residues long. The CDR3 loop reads CASSPTGQGANEQYF. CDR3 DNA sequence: TGTGCCAGCTCACCAACGGGACAGGGTGCCAACGAGCAGTACTTC.

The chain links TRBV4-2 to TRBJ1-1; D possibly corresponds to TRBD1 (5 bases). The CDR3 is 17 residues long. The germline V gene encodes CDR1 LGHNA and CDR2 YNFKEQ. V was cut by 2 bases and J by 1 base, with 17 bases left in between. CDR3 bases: TGTGCCAGCAGCCAACCTGGGGAGGGGCCAAAGAACACTGAAGCTTTCTTT. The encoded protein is CASSQPGEGPKNTEAFF.

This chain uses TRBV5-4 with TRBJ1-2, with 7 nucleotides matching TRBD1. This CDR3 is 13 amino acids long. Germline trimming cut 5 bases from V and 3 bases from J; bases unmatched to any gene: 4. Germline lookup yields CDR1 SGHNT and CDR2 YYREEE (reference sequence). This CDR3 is CASRSGQHYGYTF. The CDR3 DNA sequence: TGTGCCAGCAGGTCGGGACAGCACTATGGCTACACCTTC.

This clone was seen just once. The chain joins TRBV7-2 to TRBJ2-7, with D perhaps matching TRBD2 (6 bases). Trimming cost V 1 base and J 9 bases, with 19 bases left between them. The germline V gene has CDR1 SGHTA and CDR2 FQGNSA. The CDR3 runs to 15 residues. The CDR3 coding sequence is TGTGCCAGCAGCTTAGGCGGGACCTTACCTAGTAGGCAGTACTTC. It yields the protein CASSLGGTLPSRQYF. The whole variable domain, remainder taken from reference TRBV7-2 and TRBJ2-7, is GAGVSQSPSNKVTEKGKDVELRCDPISGHTALYWYRQSLGQGLEFLIYFQGNSAPDKSGLPSDRFSAERTGGSVSTLTIQRTQQEDSAVYLCASSLGGTLPSRQYFGPGTRLTVT.

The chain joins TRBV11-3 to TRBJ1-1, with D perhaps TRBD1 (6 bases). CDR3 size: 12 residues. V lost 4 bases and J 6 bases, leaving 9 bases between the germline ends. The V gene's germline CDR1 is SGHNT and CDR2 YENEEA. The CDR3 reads CASSWGRPEAFF. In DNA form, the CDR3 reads TGTGCCAGCAGCTGGGGGCGCCCTGAAGCTTTCTTT.

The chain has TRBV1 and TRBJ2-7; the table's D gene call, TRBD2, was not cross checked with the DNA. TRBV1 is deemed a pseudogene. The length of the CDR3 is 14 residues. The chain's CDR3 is CTSRDGRVTYEQYF. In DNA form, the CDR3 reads TGCACCAGCAGAGATGGGAGGGTTACCTACGAGCAGTACTTC.

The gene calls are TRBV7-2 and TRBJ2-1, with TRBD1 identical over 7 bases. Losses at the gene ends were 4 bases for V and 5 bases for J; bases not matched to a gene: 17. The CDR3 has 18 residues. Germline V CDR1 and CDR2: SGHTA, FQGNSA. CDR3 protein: CASSSSRQGGSGDNEQFF. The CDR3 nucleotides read TGTGCCAGCAGCTCATCCCGACAGGGCGGCTCAGGGGACAATGAGCAGTTCTTC.

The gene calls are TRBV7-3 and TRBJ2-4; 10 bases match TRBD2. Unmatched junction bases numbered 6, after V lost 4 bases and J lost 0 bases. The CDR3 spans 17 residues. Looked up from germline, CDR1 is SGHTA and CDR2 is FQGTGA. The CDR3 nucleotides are TGTGCCAGCAGCTCACTAGCGGGGCGACTAGCCAAAAACATTCAGTACTTC. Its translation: CASSSLAGRLAKNIQYF.

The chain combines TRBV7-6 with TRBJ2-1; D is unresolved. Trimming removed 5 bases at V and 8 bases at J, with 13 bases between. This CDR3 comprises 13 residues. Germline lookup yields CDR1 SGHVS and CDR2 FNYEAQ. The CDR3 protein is CASSLDENYEQFF. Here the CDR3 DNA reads TGTGCCAGCAGCCTAGACGAGAACTATGAGCAGTTCTTC.